Listed below are T cell receptor beta chains from one sample, sequenced in a study of OX40 agonist ivuxolimab in advanced cancers. Profiled with immunoSEQ multiplex PCR; TCRdb holds only in-frame clones, not every one. This table has some 66,000 clones, around 83% appearing once. The specimen comprised CD4+ or CD8+ T cells sorted from blood, sampled in a trial of the OX40 agonist ivuxolimab. The source of these receptors is an adult with an advanced solid tumor such as melanoma, head and neck, liver or kidney cancer. Both conserved end residues are part of each CDR3. The order of the fields is J gene, V gene, CDR3 protein.

j_gene: TRBJ2-3; v_gene: TRBV5-8; CDR3aa: CASSLDGLAQYF
j_gene: TRBJ1-3; v_gene: TRBV19; CDR3aa: CASKERGGGISGNTIYF
j_gene: TRBJ1-1; v_gene: TRBV11-1; CDR3aa: CASSLRTGVNTEAFF
j_gene: TRBJ1-2; v_gene: TRBV6-5; CDR3aa: CASMGTGFYGYTF
j_gene: TRBJ2-2; v_gene: TRBV7-7; CDR3aa: CASSLGQGNTGELFF
j_gene: TRBJ2-2; v_gene: TRBV6-4; CDR3aa: CASSDSIGSGELFF
j_gene: TRBJ2-5; v_gene: TRBV19; CDR3aa: CASGGGLGETQYF
j_gene: TRBJ1-2; v_gene: TRBV15; CDR3aa: CATSGGTVYGYTF
j_gene: TRBJ2-2; v_gene: TRBV6-5; CDR3aa: CASRLVVVGELFF
j_gene: TRBJ1-3; v_gene: TRBV9; CDR3aa: CASSVQGSSGNTIYF
j_gene: TRBJ1-5; v_gene: TRBV30; CDR3aa: CAWGTAGNQPQHF
j_gene: TRBJ2-1; v_gene: TRBV11-1; CDR3aa: CASSLRGTSGRANSDEQFF
j_gene: TRBJ2-1; v_gene: TRBV6-1; CDR3aa: CASSLGGNSYNEQFF
j_gene: TRBJ2-3; v_gene: TRBV27; CDR3aa: CASSILAGGPTDTQYF
j_gene: TRBJ2-3; v_gene: TRBV19; CDR3aa: CASSRTSAYTDTQYF
j_gene: TRBJ1-5; v_gene: TRBV6-1; CDR3aa: CASRGGPSNQPQHF
j_gene: TRBJ2-1; v_gene: TRBV19; CDR3aa: CASSIIRPAAYNEQFF
j_gene: TRBJ1-2; v_gene: TRBV6-1; CDR3aa: CASTEGWANYGYTF
j_gene: TRBJ1-2; v_gene: TRBV28; CDR3aa: CASLKIGDGYTF
j_gene: TRBJ1-1; v_gene: TRBV28; CDR3aa: CASSFLGQGGTEAFF
j_gene: TRBJ2-7; v_gene: TRBV4-1; CDR3aa: CASSQDTTWVGEQYF
j_gene: TRBJ1-1; v_gene: TRBV6-5; CDR3aa: CASSYRGRGTEAFF
j_gene: TRBJ1-1; v_gene: TRBV10-2; CDR3aa: CASRRQSTEAFF
j_gene: TRBJ1-4; v_gene: TRBV10-3; CDR3aa: CAISEDRGVNEKLFF
j_gene: TRBJ1-4; v_gene: TRBV11-3; CDR3aa: CASSLGIGRKLFF
j_gene: TRBJ2-3; v_gene: TRBV15; CDR3aa: CATSRDREYTDTQYF
j_gene: TRBJ1-1; v_gene: TRBV19; CDR3aa: CASIRDRGSTEAFF
j_gene: TRBJ1-1; v_gene: TRBV25-1; CDR3aa: CASSLGGWTEAFF
j_gene: TRBJ1-1; v_gene: TRBV11-3; CDR3aa: CASSLDPSKVSEAFF
j_gene: TRBJ2-3; v_gene: TRBV7-3; CDR3aa: CASSYDGGPRDTQYF
j_gene: TRBJ1-1; v_gene: TRBV19; CDR3aa: CASSRVQGAEAFF
j_gene: TRBJ2-5; v_gene: TRBV19; CDR3aa: CASSTQTSGREETQYF
j_gene: TRBJ2-1; v_gene: TRBV19; CDR3aa: CASTSGGGEQFF
j_gene: TRBJ2-3; v_gene: TRBV19; CDR3aa: CASRGTSGRADTQYF
j_gene: TRBJ2-5; v_gene: TRBV21-1; CDR3aa: CASSNNRGQTQYF
j_gene: TRBJ2-2; v_gene: TRBV29-1; CDR3aa: CSVERLPGELFF
j_gene: TRBJ1-2; v_gene: TRBV19; CDR3aa: CASSGTGGLFYGYTF
j_gene: TRBJ1-5; v_gene: TRBV19; CDR3aa: CASSLNRAGQPQHF
j_gene: TRBJ1-2; v_gene: TRBV9; CDR3aa: CASSDTGQLAYTF
j_gene: TRBJ2-5; v_gene: TRBV11-2; CDR3aa: CASNPWGGGEETQYF
j_gene: TRBJ2-5; v_gene: TRBV5-4; CDR3aa: CASSEGGRNKETQYF
j_gene: TRBJ2-7; v_gene: TRBV30; CDR3aa: CAWSGTVGYEQYF
j_gene: TRBJ1-1; v_gene: TRBV9; CDR3aa: CASSARTGGNSEAFF
j_gene: TRBJ2-3; v_gene: TRBV7-9; CDR3aa: CASSPETDTQYF
j_gene: TRBJ2-3; v_gene: TRBV7-2; CDR3aa: CASSQQYSTDTQYF
j_gene: TRBJ2-2; v_gene: TRBV27; CDR3aa: CASSRREGYTGELFF
j_gene: TRBJ2-1; v_gene: TRBV13; CDR3aa: CASSPRTTPVGEQFF
j_gene: TRBJ2-5; v_gene: TRBV7-3; CDR3aa: CASSPGTSGREETQYF
j_gene: TRBJ2-6; v_gene: TRBV6-5; CDR3aa: CASSYLTGSGANVLTF
j_gene: TRBJ2-7; v_gene: TRBV5-1; CDR3aa: CASSLGTREVEQYF
j_gene: TRBJ2-1; v_gene: TRBV18; CDR3aa: CASSPPFVGGNEQFF
j_gene: TRBJ2-1; v_gene: TRBV5-6; CDR3aa: CASSLSVGYNEQFF
j_gene: TRBJ2-7; v_gene: TRBV10-2; CDR3aa: CASSPLAGWEQYF
j_gene: TRBJ2-5; v_gene: TRBV5-1; CDR3aa: CASSPQGSQETQYF